Each of the 25 T cell receptor beta chains below was sequenced from the same sample in a study of T cells after yellow fever vaccination. TCRdb re-called the 5' RACE reads with MiXCR, one entry per CDR3 protein. The sample has around 310,000 distinct CDR3 sequences; more than 3% are singletons. The sequencing used PBMCs, collected on the day of the yellow fever booster vaccination. These TCRs come from a man between 18 and 29 years old who received the YFV17D yellow fever vaccine.

The rearrangement joins TRBV6-2 or TRBV6-3 to TRBJ1-5; 9 bases match TRBD1. Germline-derived CDR1 and CDR2 are MNHEY and SVGEGT. The CDR3 is 14 residues long. V was pared by 7 bases and J by 4 bases, with 5 bases of the junction left unmatched. CDR3 amino acids: CASKRQGGNQPQHF. As DNA, the CDR3 is TGTGCCAGCAAGAGACAGGGGGGGAATCAGCCCCAGCATTTT.

V usage is TRBV27 and J usage is TRBJ2-5; TRBD1 agrees at 7 bases. V dropped 10 bases and J dropped 0; count of bases not matched to a gene: 8. Germline V gene lookup returns CDR1 MNHEY and CDR2 SMNVEV (reference sequence). The CDR3 has 14 amino acids. The CDR3 is CATSDRLNQETQYF. DNA for the CDR3: TGTGCCACGTCGGACAGGTTGAACCAAGAGACCCAGTACTTC.

This clonotype was found a few times. The chain links TRBV20-1 to TRBJ2-4, with 7 nucleotides matching TRBD1. CDR1 and CDR2 (germline): DFQATT, SNEGSKA (reference sequence). V lost 5 bases and J lost 6; bases outside the gene matches: 16. The CDR3 contains 16 residues. CDR3 in amino acids: CSAAPGQTLFRNIQYF. The CDR3 DNA is TGCAGTGCTGCCCCGGGACAGACATTATTCAGAAACATTCAGTACTTC.

This clonotype was recorded at least ten times. The V gene is TRBV12-3 or TRBV12-4, the J gene TRBJ2-3, with D possibly being TRBD1 or TRBD2 (5 bases each). This CDR3 is 15 amino acids long. Deletions cut 1 base from V and 0 bases from J, with 8 bases between. The CDR3 spells CASSLGWGSTDTQYF. The DNA for the CDR3 is TGTGCCAGCAGTTTAGGGTGGGGGAGCACAGATACGCAGTATTTT.

This clonotype has ten or more counts. V gene TRBV7-9 combines with J gene TRBJ2-2; 9 nucleotides align to TRBD2. The CDR3 runs to 15 residues. CDR1 SEHNR and CDR2 FQNEAQ come from the germline V gene (reference sequence). Trimming removed 3 bases from V and 1 base from J; junction bases left unmatched: 0. The CDR3 region is CASSLTSGNTGELFF. Written as DNA, the CDR3 is TGTGCCAGCAGCTTGACTAGCGGGAACACCGGGGAGCTGTTTTTT.

This clonotype was counted at least ten times. The V and J genes are TRBV14 and TRBJ1-3, with TRBD1 as a possible D gene (5 bases). Between the trimmed V and J ends, which lost 1 base and 2 bases, there was a span of 6 bases. The CDR3 consists of 14 residues. Germline CDR1 SGHDN, CDR2 FVKESK. In nucleotides, the CDR3 is TGTGCCAGCAGCCAAGCGGGGGCTGGAAACACCATATATTTT. Its translation: CASSQAGAGNTIYF. The full variable domain, with the rest looked up from reference TRBV14 and TRBJ1-3, is EAGVTQFPSHSVIEKGQTVTLRCDPISGHDNLYWYRRVMGKEIKFLLHFVKESKQDESGMPNNRFLAERTGGTYSTLKVQPAELEDSGVYFCASSQAGAGNTIYFGEGSWLTVV.

The rearrangement links TRBV6-6 to TRBJ1-1; D is unresolved. The germline CDR1 and CDR2 sequences are MNHNY and SVGAGI (reference sequence). Trimming stripped 0 bases from V and 6 bases from J, with 11 bases between. The CDR3 is 14 residues long. CDR3 in DNA: TGTGCCAGCAGTTACTCGATAGCCGACTCTGAAGCTTTCTTT. It is translated as CASSYSIADSEAFF.

This clonotype was detected a few times. This rearrangement joins TRBV29-1 to TRBJ2-1, with D unclear. V was cut by 4 bases and J by 3 bases, with 13 bases left in between. The CDR3 loop spans 14 amino acids. In germline, CDR1 is SQVTM, CDR2 ANQGSEA. The CDR3, as DNA: TGCAGCGTTGGTTATCAGCCCCACTACAATGAGCAGTTCTTC. This codes for CSVGYQPHYNEQFF.

This clonotype has more than one count but fewer than ten. This sequence joins TRBV20-1 and TRBJ1-2; tentative D call: TRBD1 (5 bases). Trimming took 0 bases from V and 4 from J, leaving 12 bases between them. CDR1 DFQATT and CDR2 SNEGSKA come from the germline V gene (reference sequence). The CDR3 loop spans 14 amino acids. The CDR3, as DNA: TGCAGTGCTAGAGACGTCCAGGGTGGCTATGGCTACACCTTC. It yields the protein CSARDVQGGYGYTF.

This clonotype has at least ten counts. The rearrangement links TRBV4-3 to TRBJ2-3; D ambiguous. The CDR3 covers 15 residues. In germline, CDR1 is LGHNA, CDR2 YSLEER. The V gene lost 0 bases and the J gene lost 3 bases, with 10 bases spanning the gap. The CDR3 DNA follows: TGCGCCAGCAGCCAAGATCCACCATATACAGATACGCAGTATTTT. It specifies CASSQDPPYTDTQYF.

Only a few counts were recorded for this clonotype. The CDR3 loop reads CASSNTPGLAMKQFF. In DNA form, the CDR3 reads TGTGCCAGTAGTAACACGCCGGGACTAGCTATGAAGCAGTTCTTC. The chain links TRBV19 to TRBJ2-1; 9 bases agree with TRBD2. In germline, CDR1 is LNHDA, CDR2 SQIVND (reference sequence). V shed 4 bases and J 11 bases; nucleotides not matched to a gene: 12. The CDR3 spans 15 residues.

V usage is TRBV4-3 and J usage is TRBJ1-5; D is undetermined. The CDR3 is 15 residues long. V lost 0 bases to trimming and J lost 0 bases, with 6 bases between them. Germline CDR1 is LGHNA and CDR2 is YSLEER. The CDR3 loop reads CASSQEPNSNQPQHF. The CDR3 DNA reads TGCGCCAGCAGCCAAGAGCCGAATAGCAATCAGCCCCAGCATTTT.

This clonotype was seen a few times. V usage is TRBV5-6 and J usage is TRBJ2-7; 10 bases are a match to TRBD2. The length of the CDR3 is 12 residues. Germline V gene sequence: CDR1 SGHDT, CDR2 YYEEEE. The V gene end was trimmed by 4 bases and the J gene end by 7 bases; junction bases not matched to a gene: 2. The CDR3 DNA is TGTGCCAGCAGCGCGACTAGCGGGGAGCAGTACTTC. This sequence encodes CASSATSGEQYF.

This clonotype was found a few times. The gene calls are TRBV7-3 and TRBJ2-4; 9 bases fit TRBD1. The V segment lost 5 bases and the J segment 3 bases; nucleotides outside the gene matches: 11. Germline-derived CDR1 and CDR2 are SGHTA and FQGTGA. The CDR3 is made up of 17 amino acids. CDR3: CASSPGTGQGGKNIQYF. CDR3 bases: TGTGCCAGCAGCCCGGGGACGGGACAGGGAGGCAAAAACATTCAGTACTTC.

The chain links TRBV20-1 to TRBJ2-5; D gene ambiguous. V lost 4 bases, J lost 4 bases, and 7 bases lay in between. The CDR3 extends over 11 amino acids. The V gene's germline CDR1 is DFQATT and CDR2 SNEGSKA (reference sequence). CDR3 in DNA: TGCAGTGCTAACGAGTTAGAGACCCAGTACTTC. Translated: CSANELETQYF.

This clonotype was recorded at least ten times. CDR3: CSAISGTGTYEQYF. CDR3 coding DNA: TGCAGTGCTATCTCCGGGACAGGGACCTACGAGCAGTACTTC. The chain carries TRBV20-1 and TRBJ2-7; TRBD1 matches at 9 bases. The germline gives CDR1 DFQATT, CDR2 SNEGSKA (reference sequence). The CDR3 is 14 residues long. Losses at the gene ends were 4 bases for V and 2 bases for J; bases not matched to a gene: 6.

The chain uses TRBV10-3 and TRBJ2-2; 10 bases match TRBD2. J lost 6 bases, V lost 6 bases, and 7 bases had no gene match. Germline values: CDR1 ENHRY, CDR2 SYGVKD. The CDR3 has 15 residues. CDR3 loop: CAISPAGGRPGELFF. The CDR3 DNA reads as TGTGCCATCAGCCCAGCGGGGGGGCGGCCCGGGGAGCTGTTTTTT.

This clonotype showed up many times. The chain combines TRBV7-2 with TRBJ2-7, with D uncertain. The V gene lost 1 base and the J gene lost 3 bases, with 7 bases spanning the gap. CDR1 is SGHTA, CDR2 FQGNSA, per germline. There are 13 residues in the CDR3. The CDR3 reads CASSLGYGYEQYV. The CDR3 DNA is TGTGCCAGCAGCTTAGGGTACGGCTACGAGCAGTACGTC.

The rearrangement joins TRBV5-6 to TRBJ2-7; 9 bases map to TRBD1. V shed 2 bases, J shed 4 bases, and the junction held 7 bases outside the gene matches. The germline V gene encodes CDR1 SGHDT and CDR2 YYEEEE. The CDR3 sequence is 15 residues long. The CDR3 is CASSLGRDRVYEQYF. The CDR3 DNA sequence: TGTGCCAGCAGCTTAGGGCGGGACAGGGTGTACGAGCAGTACTTC.

This clonotype has at least ten counts. The chain employs TRBV29-1 and TRBJ2-5, with a tentative D call TRBD1 (5 bases). Germline V gene sequence: CDR1 SQVTM, CDR2 ANQGSEA. CDR3 length: 11 residues. With 5 bases removed from V and 4 bases from J, the gap between germline ends came to 8 bases. CDR3 in amino acids: CSVYQGETQYF. For the CDR3, the DNA is TGCAGCGTTTATCAGGGAGAGACCCAGTACTTC.

In this sample, this clonotype turned up many times. This chain joins TRBV20-1 and TRBJ2-1; 8 bases agree with TRBD1. This CDR3 comprises 16 residues. Germline values: CDR1 DFQATT, CDR2 SNEGSKA (reference sequence). Trimming at V came to 0 bases and at J to 7 bases, leaving 11 bases not matched to a gene. The CDR3 DNA sequence: TGCAGTGCTAGAGATCGCGGACAGGGCCTAGGGAATGAGCAGTTCTTC. Its translation: CSARDRGQGLGNEQFF.

J is TRBJ2-7 and V is TRBV11-2, with 11 bases fitting TRBD2. V trimming: 8 bases; J trimming: 4 bases; junction bases outside the gene matches: 7. CDR1 is SGHAT, CDR2 FQNNGV, per germline. The CDR3 has 14 residues. The CDR3, as DNA: TGTGCCAGCCACCTACTAGCGGGGGAATACGAGCAGTACTTC. As protein: CASHLLAGEYEQYF.

The chain carries TRBV7-2 and TRBJ2-7, with TRBD2 matching 10 bases. In germline, CDR1 is SGHTA, CDR2 FQGNSA. The V and J ends lost 1 base and 6 bases, in that order; junction bases with no gene match: 9. The length of the CDR3 is 16 residues. The CDR3: CASSLEGSGGASEQYV. CDR3 in DNA: TGTGCCAGCAGCTTAGAAGGAAGCGGGGGGGCGTCCGAGCAGTACGTC.

Points on this clonotype: An end of the junction differs from the germline gene, which may be a read error. This chain connects TRBV3-1 to TRBJ2-1, with unresolved D. The germline V gene encodes CDR1 LGHDT and CDR2 YNNKEL (reference sequence). This CDR3 has 12 residues. CDR3 sequence reads: CASNQNYNEQFF. Here the CDR3 DNA reads TGTGCCAGCAACCAAAATTACAATGAGCAGTTCTTC.

This clonotype occurred many times. The chain links TRBV7-2 to TRBJ2-5; the D is unclear. The CDR3 covers 14 residues. CDR1 SGHTA and CDR2 FQGNSA come from the germline V gene. V was clipped by 4 bases and J by 5 bases, with 14 bases between them. The CDR3 DNA is TGTGCCAGCAGCTCTACCAGAGCTTGGGAGACCCAGTACTTC. Its translation: CASSSTRAWETQYF.